Sequencing of this T cell receptor beta chain was carried out in a study of T cells in Graves' hyperthyroidism and ophthalmopathy (dated by TCRdb to between 2019 and 2020). Describing the broader study: Peripheral blood was collected at initial diagnosis, before any treatment. Following sampling, methimazole starting at 30 mg daily was given to hyperthyroidism patients, and high-dose intravenous methylprednisolone was given to ophthalmopathy patients. A discovery cohort of about a hundred patients, 43 with Graves' ophthalmopathy and fewer than 65 with stable Graves' hyperthyroidism, was used to find distinguishing TCR V-J signatures. The study also compared thyroid tissue and blood T-cell repertoires from five or six Graves' hyperthyroidism patients. The 75 to 100 discovery patients were randomly split 7:3 into training and test sets. The paper describes TCR Vbeta CDR3 sequencing of 130 to 150 peripheral blood samples, made up of about 41 ophthalmopathy patients, 70 to 80 hyperthyroidism patients and 17 progressor patients. Whether ophthalmopathy could be predicted prospectively was tested in an independent validation cohort made up of fewer than 20 hyperthyroidism patients plus 17 patients who later progressed to ophthalmopathy. The study at large found these results: In validation, the model predicted progression to ophthalmopathy a median of roughly six months before onset, with over 55% sensitivity and almost 75% specificity. No statistical method was used to set the sample size in advance, and investigators knew the group allocation. Most expanded thyroid clonotypes (frequency above 0.001) were also detected in blood, suggesting blood repertoires may reflect thyroid immune responses. In cross-validation, a model built on a 13 V-J signature told ophthalmopathy apart from stable hyperthyroidism with 85% to 90% sensitivity and around 81% specificity, and in testing the same model reached 80%/75%.

Amplification of TCR beta CDR3 regions was carried out from RNA transcripts. The first round of RT-PCR for the TCR CDR3 was performed with the HTBI primer set and the Qiagen OneStep RT-PCR kit. The libraries were constructed in a second round of multiplex PCR and then size-selected and purified. Sequencing of the libraries was done on an Illumina HiSeq2000 using paired-end 100 bp reads. The original methods were these. SOAPnuke was used to process the raw data, throwing out any read that contained adapters or uncalled bases, had a mean Phred below 15, or lacked an exact constant-primer or identifier match. COPE v1.2.5 was used to merge the high-quality paired reads, and each unique nucleotide sequence was defined as a clonotype. Clonotypes were aligned to IMGT TRBV, TRBD and TRBJ reference segments using MiTCR v1.1. The analysis included only V-J combinations with a frequency above 0.0001, which together covered around 99% of the repertoires. The TCS score was defined as the ratio of F50 (clonal expansion) to E x V (chaos), calculated using BLOSUM62-based TCRdist between CDR3 peptides within each V-J. Welch's t-statistics and random forest reduced roughly 540 V-J features to about 13, which were used in a naive Bayes classifier (R e1071). Starting from the raw public reads, TCRdb applied fastp trimming at Q25, assembled clones with MiXCR and retained in-frame beta chains. Rows with one shared CDR3 protein collapse into an entry with the most common genes and DNA. The V and J calls come from TCRdb's annotation, not from the publication. The sample profile shows roughly 740,000 distinct CDR3 sequences; about 15% of them were found once. The ten largest clonotypes hold under 9.5% of the sample.

This clonotype was recorded at least ten times. The antigen it binds to is not known. Base qualities are not provided; no much larger clone lies one nucleotide away. Graves' hyperthyroidism was defined as stable when no progression to ophthalmopathy occurred over 18 months of follow-up. Hyperthyroidism patients were aged 18 to 65 years and newly diagnosed, with disease duration of less than 2 months. Exclusion was applied to patients with uncontrolled infections, other autoimmune diseases, pregnancy or lactation. Diagnoses relied on clinical symptoms, serum thyroxine and TRAb, thyroid ultrasound and orbital computed tomography. Ficoll-Paque density gradient centrifugation was used to isolate PBMCs from 8.5 to 10 ml of fresh peripheral blood. Trizol reagent was used to extract total RNA, and RNA quality was then checked on an Agilent 2100 Bioanalyzer. The sequence came from a man aged 18-30 years with Graves' hyperthyroidism. What was sequenced was blood.

The sequenced DNA is TGCAGCGTTGAAGACCCAGCGGGAGGCAATGAGCAGTTCTTC. The resulting protein is CSVEDPAGGNEQFF. The rearrangement combines TRBV29-1 with TRBJ2-1, with 9 bases aligning to TRBD2. The CDR3 sequence holds 14 residues, the cysteine and phenylalanine included. Only the CDR3 part of the read is kept: 42 bases, read in frame from the first base. Clipping removes 0 bases from V and 6 bases from J, with 3 as the unmatched junction base count. CDR1 is given as SQVTM and CDR2 as ANQGSEA, both from the germline V gene.